The clone carrying this T cell receptor beta chain turned up a few times. Specified time point: patch test 3, about 24 weeks after DPC sensitization. Treatment specified: therapeutic diphenylcyclopropenone sensitization with weekly scalp DPC. Whole blood that had not been fractionated was the source of extracted total RNA. This sample is drawn from a study of human T cells and chemical hapten exposure. The germline V gene encodes CDR1 LNHDA and CDR2 SQIVND (reference sequence). Trimming pared 5 bases from V and 3 bases from J, leaving 11 bases between. The CDR3 is 13 residues long. TCRdb called the RACE reads again in MiXCR, with one record for every CDR3 protein. The sample records over 30,000 distinct CDR3 sequences, over 7.5% being singletons.

The rearrangement joins TRBV19 to TRBJ2-7, with D possibly TRBD1 on 6 matching bases. Sequenced here: whole blood, sampled in connection with sensitization to the hapten diphenylcyclopropenone (DPC). This TCR was sampled from a middle-aged man with alopecia areata. Some clones in this sample may be carry-over from other donors' samples. The chain's CDR3 is CASSPDSGYEQYF. DNA for the CDR3: TGTGCCAGTAGTCCGGACAGTGGCTACGAGCAGTACTTC.